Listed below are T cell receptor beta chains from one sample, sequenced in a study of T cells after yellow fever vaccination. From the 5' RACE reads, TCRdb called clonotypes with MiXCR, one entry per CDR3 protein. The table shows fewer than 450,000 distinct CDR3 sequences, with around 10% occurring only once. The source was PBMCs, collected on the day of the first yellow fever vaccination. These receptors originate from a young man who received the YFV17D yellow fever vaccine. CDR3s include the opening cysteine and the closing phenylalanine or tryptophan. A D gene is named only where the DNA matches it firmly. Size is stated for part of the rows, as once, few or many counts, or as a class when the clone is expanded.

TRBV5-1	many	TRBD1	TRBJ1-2	CASSSRTGEIANGYTF	TGCGCCAGCAGCTCACGGACAGGGGAAATCGCCAATGGCTACACCTTC
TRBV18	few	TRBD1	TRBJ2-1	CASSPPSGTGGSEQFF	TGTGCCAGCTCACCACCCTCCGGGACAGGGGGCAGTGAGCAGTTCTTC
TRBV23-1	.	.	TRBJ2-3	CASSHYGGDTDTQYF	TGCGCCAGCAGCCATTACGGGGGAGACACAGATACGCAGTATTTT
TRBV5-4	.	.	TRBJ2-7	CATGDRTYEQYF	TGTGCTACCGGGGACCGGACCTACGAGCAGTACTTC
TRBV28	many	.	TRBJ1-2	CASSSSDIYGYTF	TGTGCCAGCAGCTCCTCGGACATTTATGGCTACACCTTC
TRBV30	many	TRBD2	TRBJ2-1	CAWRLAGAIREQFF	TGTGCCTGGAGACTAGCGGGGGCGATTAGAGAGCAGTTCTTC
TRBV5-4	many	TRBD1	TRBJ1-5	CASSSGTGGNQPQHF	TGTGCCAGCAGCTCCGGGACAGGAGGAAATCAGCCCCAGCATTTT
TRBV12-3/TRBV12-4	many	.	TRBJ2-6	CASSFGGSGANVLTF	TGTGCCAGCAGTTTTGGGGGCTCTGGGGCCAACGTCCTGACTTTC
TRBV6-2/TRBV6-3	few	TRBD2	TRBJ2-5	CASSYHGGKETQYF	TGTGCCAGCAGTTACCACGGGGGGAAAGAGACCCAGTACTTC
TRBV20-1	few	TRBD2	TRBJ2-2	CSARDLAGSTGELFF	TGCAGTGCTAGAGATCTAGCGGGGAGCACCGGGGAGCTGTTTTTT
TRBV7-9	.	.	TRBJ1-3	CASSPNPALSGNTIYF	TGTGCCAGCAGCCCCAACCCGGCACTCTCTGGAAACACCATATATTTT
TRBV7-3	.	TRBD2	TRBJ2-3	CASSLGLGEDTQYF	TGTGCCAGCAGCTTGGGACTAGGGGAGGATACGCAGTATTTT
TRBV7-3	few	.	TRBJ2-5	CASSLGRGAVQETQYF	TGTGCCAGCAGCTTAGGAAGGGGGGCAGTCCAAGAGACCCAGTACTTC
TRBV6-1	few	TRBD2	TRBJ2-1	CASSPSTSGDDDEQFF	TGTGCCAGCAGCCCCTCGACTAGCGGGGACGACGATGAGCAGTTCTTC
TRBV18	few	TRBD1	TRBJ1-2	CASSLGTVDYGYTF	TGTGCCAGCTCACTAGGGACAGTCGACTATGGCTACACCTTC
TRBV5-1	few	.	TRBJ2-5	CASSLGGDGRWNQETQYF	TGCGCCAGCAGCTTGGGAGGGGACGGTCGGTGGAACCAAGAGACCCAGTACTTC
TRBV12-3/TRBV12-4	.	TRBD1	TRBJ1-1	CASSGQVRNTEAFF	TGTGCCAGTTCGGGACAGGTTAGAAACACTGAAGCTTTCTTT
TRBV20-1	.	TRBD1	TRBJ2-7	CSARGTGGYEQYF	TGCAGTGCTAGAGGGACAGGGGGCTACGAGCAGTACTTC
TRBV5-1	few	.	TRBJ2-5	CASSLGNTGMWETQYF	TGCGCCAGCAGCTTGGGAAATACAGGGATGTGGGAGACCCAGTACTTC
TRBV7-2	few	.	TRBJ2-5	CASSDPLRRETQYF	TGTGCCAGCAGCGATCCTTTGCGGCGAGAGACCCAGTACTTC
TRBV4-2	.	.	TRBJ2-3	CASSQGGVFTDTQYF	TGTGCCAGCAGCCAAGGGGGGGTCTTCACAGATACGCAGTATTTT
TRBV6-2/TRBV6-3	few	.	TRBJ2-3	CASSLTRSDTQYF	TGTGCCAGCAGTTTAACCCGATCAGATACGCAGTATTTT
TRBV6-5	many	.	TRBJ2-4	CASSYSDGASQYF	TGTGCCAGCAGTTACTCAGACGGGGCCAGTCAGTACTTC
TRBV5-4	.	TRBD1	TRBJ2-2	CASTPGQGAAGELFF	TGTGCCAGCACCCCGGGACAGGGGGCGGCCGGGGAGCTGTTTTTT
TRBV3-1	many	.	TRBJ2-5	CASSQELETQYF	TGTGCCAGCAGCCAAGAGTTGGAGACCCAGTACTTC
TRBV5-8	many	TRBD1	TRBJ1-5	CASSRDRVSNQPQHF	TGTGCCAGCAGCCGGGACAGGGTTAGCAATCAGCCCCAGCATTTT
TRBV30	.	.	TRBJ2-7	CAWSVGSLEQYF	TGTGCCTGGAGTGTAGGAAGTCTCGAGCAGTACTTC
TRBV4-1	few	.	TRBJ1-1	CASSQDIPPVQNTEAFF	TGCGCCAGCAGCCAAGATATCCCCCCAGTTCAGAACACTGAAGCTTTCTTT
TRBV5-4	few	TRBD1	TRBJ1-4	CASSDDRVRTNEKLFF	TGTGCCAGCAGCGACGACAGGGTTAGAACTAATGAAAAACTGTTTTTT
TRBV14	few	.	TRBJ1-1	CASSQELGRRGTEAFF	TGTGCCAGCAGCCAAGAATTGGGTCGCAGGGGCACTGAAGCTTTCTTT
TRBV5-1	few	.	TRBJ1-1	CATRGSPGEFLEAFF	TGCGCCACCAGAGGGTCGCCGGGGGAATTCCTTGAAGCTTTCTTT
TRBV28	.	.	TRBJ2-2	CASSSTRAGELFF	TGTGCCAGCAGTTCGACTAGGGCCGGGGAGCTGTTTTTT
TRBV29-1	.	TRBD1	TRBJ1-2	CSVGDRDGDYGYTF	TGCAGCGTTGGGGACAGGGATGGGGACTATGGCTACACCTTC
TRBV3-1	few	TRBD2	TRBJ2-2	CASSHGTSNTGELFF	TGTGCCAGCAGCCACGGGACTAGCAACACCGGGGAGCTGTTTTTT
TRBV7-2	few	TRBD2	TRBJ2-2	CASSLRPGGTPGELFF	TGTGCCAGCAGCTTACGGCCGGGGGGGACACCCGGGGAGCTGTTTTTT
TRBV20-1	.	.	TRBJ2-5	CSGGGKETQYF	TGCAGTGGAGGGGGGAAAGAGACCCAGTACTTC
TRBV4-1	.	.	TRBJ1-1	CASSQLIGGTGQAFF	TGCGCCAGCAGCCAACTTATTGGGGGAACAGGGCAAGCTTTCTTT
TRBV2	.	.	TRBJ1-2	CASRADRNYGYTF	TGTGCCAGCAGGGCCGACAGGAACTATGGCTACACCTTC
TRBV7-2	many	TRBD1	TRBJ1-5	CASSLNGQGAFQPQHF	TGTGCCAGCAGCTTAAATGGACAGGGGGCCTTTCAGCCCCAGCATTTT
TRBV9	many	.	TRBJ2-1	CASSSGGNEQFF	TGTGCCAGCAGCTCAGGTGGCAATGAGCAGTTCTTC
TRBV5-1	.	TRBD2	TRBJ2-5	CASSLGAGGSEETQYF	TGCGCCAGCAGCTTGGGAGCGGGGGGGTCGGAAGAGACCCAGTACTTC
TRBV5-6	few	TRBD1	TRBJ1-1	CASRQGATGTEAFF	TGTGCCAGCAGGCAGGGGGCGACGGGCACTGAAGCTTTCTTT
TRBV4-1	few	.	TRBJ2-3	CASSQQSGSIDTQYF	TGCGCCAGCAGCCAACAGTCGGGGAGTATAGATACGCAGTATTTT
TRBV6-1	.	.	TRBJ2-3	CASSPRQGRIAQYF	TGTGCCAGCAGTCCCAGGCAGGGGAGGATAGCGCAGTATTTT
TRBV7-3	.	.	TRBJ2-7	CASSLRPGLAYEQYF	TGTGCCAGCAGCTTAAGGCCGGGGCTGGCCTACGAGCAGTACTTC
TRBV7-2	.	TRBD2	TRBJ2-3	CASSARLAGGRNTQYF	TGTGCCAGCAGCGCTCGACTAGCGGGGGGGCGAAATACGCAGTATTTT